These 2 T cell receptor beta chains came from one sample sequenced in a study of human T cells and chemical hapten exposure. TCRdb passed the RACE reads through MiXCR, listing each CDR3 protein once. Seen here are fewer than 50,000 distinct CDR3 sequences, around 3.4% observed once, and the top ten hold 5% to 7%. Time point defined: healthy volunteer bleed at 6 weeks. It was unfractionated whole blood from which total RNA was extracted. The sequencing sample was made of whole blood. The origin of the receptors is a human donor in good health. Some clones in this sample may be carry-over from other donors' samples.

This chain uses TRBV9 with TRBJ2-7, with 7 bases aligning to TRBD2. Trimming cost V 0 bases and J 5 bases; bases outside gene matches: 8. Per the germline V gene, CDR1 is SGDLS and CDR2 is YYNGEE. This CDR3 spans 15 amino acids. The CDR3 is CASSVGTSTQNEQYF. The CDR3 coding sequence is TGTGCCAGCAGCGTAGGGACTAGTACCCAGAACGAGCAGTACTTC.

The chain links TRBV6-1 to TRBJ2-3, with 7 nucleotides matching TRBD1. J gave up 9 bases and V 5 bases, and 11 bases lay outside the gene matches. CDR1 is MNHNS, CDR2 SASEGT, per germline. The length of the CDR3 is 14 residues. The CDR3 DNA follows: TGTGCCAGCAGTATAGACAGGGCCACTGACACGCAGTATTTT. It encodes CASSIDRATDTQYF.